The 2 T cell receptor beta chains reported below all come from one sample, sequenced in a study of blood T cell repertoires in COVID-19. Sequenced by immunoSEQ multiplex PCR; TCRdb stores in-frame clones only, minus some. The sample lists some 80,000 clones, about 90% occurring once. Source material: peripheral blood. These receptors all come from a woman aged 50 to 65 with active or convalescent COVID-19.

The rearrangement links TRBV7-2 to TRBJ2-7; D might be TRBD2 (5 bases). V was pared by 5 bases and J by 5 bases, with 10 bases between. Germline lookup yields CDR1 SGHTA and CDR2 FQGNSA. The CDR3 runs 12 residues. The CDR3 DNA sequence: TGTGCCAGCAGCCCCGGGGTCAACGAGCAGTACTTC. Protein: CASSPGVNEQYF.

The chain recombines TRBV3-1 (or the pseudogene TRBV3-2) with TRBJ1-2; D perhaps matches TRBD1 (5 bases). Germline CDR1 and CDR2: LGHDT and YNNKEL (reference sequence). The CDR3 spans 14 residues. Trimming cost V 0 bases and J 4 bases, with 9 bases left between them. CDR3: CASSQDPTVYGYTF. DNA for the CDR3: TGTGCCAGCAGCCAAGATCCGACAGTCTATGGCTACACCTTC.